The 27 T cell receptor beta chains listed next were all sequenced from one sample in a study of beta chain features in type 1 diabetes. Whole-study results and caveats: All four CD4+ subsets from Type 1 diabetes patients carried moderately but significantly shorter TCRB CDR3s.

These TCRs' antigens remain unknown. The whole isolated RNA underwent reverse transcription, so sequencing captured expressed TCRB transcripts. Here immunoSEQ multiplex PCR was the method, and the copy in TCRdb shows in-frame clones only, minus some. The table records more than 300,000 clones, 10% to 15% of them present only once. Sequenced sample: naive CD4+ T cells from blood. The receptors were sampled from a woman under 30 with type 1 diabetes.

This clone came up a few times. The rearrangement joins TRBV7-8 to TRBJ2-5; tentative D call: TRBD2 (5 bases). Germline lookup yields CDR1 SGHVS and CDR2 FQNEAQ. V was cut by 7 bases and J by 5 bases, with 20 bases left in between. The CDR3 runs to 15 residues. DNA for the CDR3: TGTGCCAGCACCCACCGGCGGGTTCCGTATGAGACCCAGTACTTC. This sequence encodes CASTHRRVPYETQYF.

This rearrangement joins TRBV28 to TRBJ2-7; weak D call: TRBD2 (7 bases). CDR3 size: 15 residues. Trimming left V 6 bases short and J 6 bases short, with 21 bases between. CDR1 and CDR2 (germline): MDHEN, SYDVKM. CDR3 DNA: TGTGCCAGCAGCTTTCGACAGGTTGGGGGGGGCGAGCAGTACTTC. Its protein product is CASSFRQVGGGEQYF.

This clone was counted between two and nine times. The CDR3 here is CASSLAGVREKLFF. The CDR3 region has the DNA TGTGCCAGCAGCTTAGCAGGGGTGCGCGAAAAACTGTTTTTT. The chain couples TRBV5-6 to TRBJ1-4; perhaps TRBD1 as D (6 bases). Trimming took off 2 bases at V and 8 bases at J, with 13 bases between the two ends. The germline V gene encodes CDR1 SGHDT and CDR2 YYEEEE. The CDR3 is 14 amino acids. Drawing the rest from reference TRBV5-6 and TRBJ1-4, the complete variable domain is DAGVTQSPTHLIKTRGQQVTLRCSPKSGHDTVSWYQQALGQGPQFIFQYYEEEERQRGNFPDRFSGHQFPNYSSELNVNALLLGDSALYLCASSLAGVREKLFFGSGTQLSVL.

This clone was counted a few times. The chain couples TRBV6-5 to TRBJ1-2, with a tentative D call TRBD1 (5 bases). The CDR3 consists of 15 residues. Germline V gene data show CDR1 as MNHEY and CDR2 as SVGAGI. The ends were cut back, 6 bases at V and 3 bases at J, with 17 bases in the middle. This CDR3 is CASRSPGWKDYGYTF. The CDR3, as DNA: TGTGCCAGCAGGAGTCCAGGGTGGAAAGACTATGGCTACACCTTC.

A word on this clone: A junction end diverges from the germline sequence, so it may reflect a read error. The V and J genes are TRBV7-2 and TRBJ2-7; TRBD2 matches at 10 bases. Per germline, CDR1 SGHTA and CDR2 FQGNSA. There are 14 residues in the CDR3. CDR3 nucleotides: TGTGCCAGCAGCCTAGCGGGAGTTTCGCACGAGCAGTACTTC. It codes for CASSLAGVSHEQYF.

The J gene is TRBJ1-4, the V gene TRBV14, with 7 bases that match TRBD1. This CDR3 is built from 14 residues. V lost 4 bases, J lost 7 bases, and 6 bases stayed unmatched. CDR1 is SGHDN, CDR2 FVKESK, per germline. CDR3 loop: CASSPGGIREKLFF. CDR3 in DNA: TGTGCCAGCAGCCCAGGGGGAATACGTGAAAAACTGTTTTTT.

The chain uses TRBV2 and TRBJ1-1; D not resolved. Germline V lookup: CDR1 SNHLY, CDR2 FYNNEI. V lost 8 bases to trimming and J lost 8 bases, with 12 bases between them. CDR3 length: 11 amino acids. CDR3 amino acids: CASFLVTEAFF. The CDR3 DNA sequence: TGTGCCAGCTTTCTCGTGACAGAAGCTTTCTTT.

V and J are TRBV14 and TRBJ2-7; D not certain. V lost 4 bases and J 2 bases, leaving 15 bases between the germline ends. This CDR3 has 15 amino acids. Per germline, CDR1 SGHDN and CDR2 FVKESK. CDR3: CASSPRLSPAYEQYF. CDR3 coding DNA: TGTGCCAGCAGCCCCCGATTGTCCCCGGCCTACGAGCAGTACTTC.

The genes are TRBV13 and TRBJ2-7; TRBD1 matches at 7 bases. The CDR3 consists of 16 residues. The germline V gene has CDR1 PRHDT and CDR2 FYEKMQ (reference sequence). V gave up 0 bases and J gave up 0 bases; unmatched junction bases: 5. Here the CDR3 reads CASSLGRDRSSYEQYF. The CDR3 DNA is TGTGCCAGCAGCTTAGGCCGGGACAGAAGCTCCTACGAGCAGTACTTC.

V gene TRBV7-2 combines with J gene TRBJ2-1, with D hard to call. The V and J ends lost 5 bases and 9 bases respectively, with 8 bases between them. Per the germline V gene, CDR1 is SGHTA and CDR2 is FQGNSA. This CDR3 comprises 11 residues. The CDR3 nucleotides read TGTGCCAGCAGCCCCCGGGTTGAGCAGTTCTTC. Translated, it gives CASSPRVEQFF. Based on the CDR3 plus reference TRBV7-2 and TRBJ2-1, the full variable domain is GAGVSQSPSNKVTEKGKDVELRCDPISGHTALYWYRQSLGQGLEFLIYFQGNSAPDKSGLPSDRFSAERTGGSVSTLTIQRTQQEDSAVYLCASSPRVEQFFGPGTRLTVL.

This clone was seen a few times. The J gene is TRBJ1-2, the V gene TRBV28, with 9 nucleotides matching TRBD1. CDR1 MDHEN and CDR2 SYDVKM come from the germline V gene. This CDR3 spans 13 amino acids. The junction had 6 bases not matched to a gene; V was cut back by 6 bases and J by 7 bases. The CDR3 region is CASRYTGGGGYTF. As DNA, the CDR3 is TGTGCCAGCAGATATACAGGGGGCGGTGGCTACACCTTC.

V and J are TRBV15 and TRBJ2-1, with 8 bases aligning to TRBD2. The CDR3 has 17 amino acids. With 5 bases clipped from V and 5 bases from J, the junction kept 14 bases outside the gene matches. The germline gives CDR1 LNHNV, CDR2 YYDKDF (reference sequence). The CDR3 reads CATSSRAGGPINNEQFF. CDR3 bases: TGTGCCACCAGCTCCCGGGCGGGAGGACCAATCAACAATGAGCAGTTCTTC.

V gene TRBV10-3 combines with J gene TRBJ2-7; TRBD2 agrees at 8 bases. The CDR3 loop spans 14 amino acids. The V and J ends lost 6 bases and 3 bases, in that order; junction bases with no gene match: 7. Germline lookup yields CDR1 ENHRY and CDR2 SYGVKD. The CDR3 sequence: CAISPGTSRYEQYF. For the CDR3, the DNA is TGTGCCATCAGCCCCGGGACTAGTCGCTACGAGCAGTACTTC.

The CDR3 region is CASRGQGANYGYTF. CDR3 in DNA: TGTGCCAGCAGAGGACAGGGAGCCAACTATGGCTACACCTTC. The chain employs TRBV2 and TRBJ1-2; 8 bases align to TRBD1. The V and J ends lost 6 bases and 2 bases, in that order; junction bases with no gene match: 5. Germline V gives CDR1 SNHLY, CDR2 FYNNEI. This CDR3 spans 14 amino acids.

The V call is TRBV4-1, the J call TRBJ1-3, with TRBD1 matching 7 bases. V dropped 1 base and J dropped 4; count of bases not matched to a gene: 7. CDR1 and CDR2 (germline): MGHRA, YSYEKL. This CDR3 region has 16 residues. This CDR3 is CASSQGFGGGGNTIYF. In nucleotides, the CDR3 is TGCGCCAGCAGCCAAGGATTTGGAGGGGGCGGAAACACCATATATTTT.

The V and J genes are TRBV4-2 and TRBJ2-5; 9 nucleotides match TRBD1. Germline V CDR1 and CDR2: LGHNA, YNFKEQ. The CDR3 spans 14 residues. V trimming: 1 base; J trimming: 4 bases; junction bases outside the gene matches: 1. CDR3: CASSQGQGGETQYF. The CDR3 region has the DNA TGTGCCAGCAGCCAAGGACAGGGGGGAGAGACCCAGTACTTC.

The chain joins TRBV5-4 to TRBJ1-1; possibly TRBD1 for D (5 bases). There are 14 residues in the CDR3. Trimming took off 4 bases at V and 4 bases at J, with 14 bases between the two ends. The germline CDR1 and CDR2 sequences are SGHNT and YYREEE (reference sequence). CDR3 sequence: CASSPTGPGTEAFF. Written as DNA, the CDR3 is TGTGCCAGCAGCCCTACAGGCCCGGGCACTGAAGCTTTCTTT.

This clone has only a few counts. The chain carries TRBV2 and TRBJ2-1, with D possibly TRBD2 on 6 matching bases. This CDR3 is built from 12 residues. Germline V gene data show CDR1 as SNHLY and CDR2 as FYNNEI. The V end lost 4 bases, the J end lost 10 bases, and 11 bases lay between the germline ends. Here the CDR3 DNA reads TGTGCCAGCAGTGGACTAGTTTACGAGCAGTTCTTC. It translates to CASSGLVYEQFF.

In this sample, this clone turned up a few times. The genes are TRBV6-5 and TRBJ2-4; 7 bases agree with TRBD2. Germline CDR1 reads MNHEY; CDR2 reads SVGAGI. Trimming cost V 2 bases and J 7 bases; bases outside gene matches: 5. The CDR3 has 14 residues. The CDR3 region is CASSYGQGGNIQYF. CDR3 in DNA: TGTGCCAGCAGTTACGGGCAGGGAGGGAACATTCAGTACTTC.

This clone was counted between two and nine times. This chain joins TRBV27 and TRBJ1-5; D call uncertain. Per germline, CDR1 MNHEY and CDR2 SMNVEV (reference sequence). The length of the CDR3 is 13 residues. Trimming removed 3 bases from V and 6 bases from J, with 9 bases in between. CDR3 in DNA: TGTGCCAGCAGTTTCTGGTACGGTCAGCCCCAGCATTTT. Translation: CASSFWYGQPQHF.

This clone appeared a few times. The chain joins TRBV9 to TRBJ1-1; 10 positions match TRBD1. With 3 bases clipped from V and 4 bases from J, the junction kept 3 bases outside the gene matches. Looked up from germline, CDR1 is SGDLS and CDR2 is YYNGEE. The CDR3 consists of 14 residues. CDR3 region: CASSGGQGGTEAFF. CDR3 DNA: TGTGCCAGCAGCGGCGGACAGGGGGGCACTGAAGCTTTCTTT. Full variable domain (outside the CDR3, taken from reference TRBV9 and TRBJ1-1): DSGVTQTPKHLITATGQRVTLRCSPRSGDLSVYWYQQSLDQGLQFLIQYYNGEERAKGNILERFSAQQFPDLHSELNLSSLELGDSALYFCASSGGQGGTEAFFGQGTRLTVV.

This clone was observed a few times. The chain is built from TRBV27 and TRBJ1-5; 11 positions match TRBD1. The CDR3 has 15 amino acids. Per germline, CDR1 MNHEY and CDR2 SMNVEV (reference sequence). With V trimmed by 6 bases and J by 4 bases, 5 bases remained unmatched. Here the CDR3 reads CASRLGTGGNQPQHF. In nucleotides, the CDR3 is TGTGCCAGCAGACTCGGGACAGGGGGAAATCAGCCCCAGCATTTT.

The J gene is TRBJ2-7, the V gene TRBV4-1, with D perhaps TRBD1 (5 bases). V lost 3 bases, J lost 2 bases, and 14 bases lay in between. The CDR3 length is 15 residues. Germline V gene data show CDR1 as MGHRA and CDR2 as YSYEKL. CDR3 sequence reads: CASSHGQGLTYEQYF. The CDR3 DNA follows: TGCGCCAGCAGCCACGGACAAGGATTAACCTACGAGCAGTACTTC.

The J gene is TRBJ2-7, the V gene TRBV25-1, with D possibly matching TRBD1 (6 bases). Trimming shortened V by 3 bases and J by 2 bases, and 14 bases separated the two germline ends. This CDR3 has 15 amino acids. Germline V gene lookup returns CDR1 MGHDK and CDR2 SYGVNS. CDR3 sequence reads: CASSDDRSDPYEQYF. The CDR3 nucleotides read TGTGCCAGCAGTGACGACAGGTCTGACCCCTACGAGCAGTACTTC.

This clone was seen only a few times. The chain carries TRBV4-1 and TRBJ2-5, with D unclear. The germline V and J ends were trimmed by 2 bases and 0 bases, with 4 bases remaining between them. The CDR3 consists of 13 residues. The V gene's germline CDR1 is MGHRA and CDR2 YSYEKL. The CDR3 loop is CASSQQDQETQYF. CDR3 bases: TGCGCCAGCAGCCAACAGGACCAAGAGACCCAGTACTTC.

This clone has more than one count but fewer than ten. The chain recombines TRBV2 with TRBJ1-2; 9 bases line up with TRBD1. The germline gives CDR1 SNHLY, CDR2 FYNNEI. The CDR3 is 12 residues long. J lost 11 bases, V lost 4 bases, and 5 bases had no gene match. The CDR3 loop reads CASSGSGTGYTF. The CDR3 nucleotides are TGTGCCAGCAGTGGTTCCGGGACAGGGTACACCTTC.

The rearrangement joins TRBV4-1 to TRBJ2-5; 13 bases line up with TRBD2. The trim removed 4 bases at V and 4 bases at J, leaving 9 bases unmatched. This CDR3 contains 17 residues. Germline CDR1 reads MGHRA; CDR2 reads YSYEKL. The CDR3 reads CASSRGLAGSKLETQYF. CDR3 coding DNA: TGCGCCAGCAGCCGGGGACTAGCGGGGAGTAAGTTAGAGACCCAGTACTTC.